This passage covers 3 T cell receptor beta chains from one sample sequenced in a study of OX40 agonist ivuxolimab in advanced cancers. TCRdb keeps only in-frame clones here, not all; method: immunoSEQ multiplex PCR. The sample carries 35,000 to 45,000 clones, approximately 92% recorded once. The specimen comprised CD4+ or CD8+ T cells sorted from blood, sampled in a trial of the OX40 agonist ivuxolimab. These receptors were taken from an adult with an advanced solid tumor such as melanoma, head and neck, liver or kidney cancer.

This clone has a handful of counts. This chain links TRBV25-1 with TRBJ1-1, with TRBD1 matching over 8 bases. CDR1 and CDR2 (germline): MGHDK, SYGVNS. The CDR3 sequence is 15 residues long. With V trimmed by 10 bases and J by 3 bases, 13 bases remained unmatched. The CDR3 protein is CATQLAGTGYTEAFF. The CDR3, as DNA: TGTGCCACCCAACTCGCCGGGACAGGCTACACTGAAGCTTTCTTT.

V gene TRBV5-4 combines with J gene TRBJ2-7, with 7 bases lining up with TRBD2. Unmatched junction bases numbered 12, after V lost 6 bases and J lost 6 bases. There are 14 residues in the CDR3. Germline V gene sequence: CDR1 SGHNT, CDR2 YYREEE (reference sequence). The CDR3 region has the DNA TGTGCCAGCACCGAAGGTCGGGGAGGGAGCGAGCAGTACTTC. This sequence encodes CASTEGRGGSEQYF.

The chain has TRBV9 and TRBJ2-1, with a weak D call TRBD2 (6 bases). CDR1 is SGDLS and CDR2 is YYNGEE in the germline V gene. There are 14 residues in the CDR3. The V end lost 1 base, the J end lost 6 bases, and 11 bases lay between the germline ends. The CDR3 DNA sequence: TGTGCCAGCAGCGTACAGGGACTCGTCAATGAGCAGTTCTTC. Its protein is CASSVQGLVNEQFF. The full variable domain, with the rest looked up from reference TRBV9 and TRBJ2-1, is DSGVTQTPKHLITATGQRVTLRCSPRSGDLSVYWYQQSLDQGLQFLIQYYNGEERAKGNILERFSAQQFPDLHSELNLSSLELGDSALYFCASSVQGLVNEQFFGPGTRLTVL.